This T cell receptor (beta chain) is from a study of identical twins. Study-wide findings and caveats: It was possible that invariant MAIT and iNKT cells partly confounded the zero-insertion analyses. For out-of-frame alpha sequences shared by twins, low generation probability was in excess. Memory repertoires lacked the insertion deficit that abundant cord blood beta clonotypes showed.

V lost 2 bases to trimming and J lost 4 bases, with 13 bases between them. The CDR3 has 15 amino acids. The germline V gene has CDR1 MNHEY and CDR2 SVGEGT. Unique molecular identifiers were present on the cDNA, and a universal primer site came from template switching. TCRdb recomputed calls from the 5' RACE reads with MiXCR, one row per CDR3 protein. The sample includes 250,000 or so distinct CDR3 sequences, 12% of them seen just once. A few counts support this clonotype. Its antigen is as yet unknown. The sample also formed part of further work on yellow fever vaccine responses in identical twins.

The sample consisted of memory (CD45RO+) T cells sorted from blood. This receptor was obtained from a young woman in good health. J is TRBJ2-3 and V is TRBV6-2 or TRBV6-3; the D gene could be TRBD1 or TRBD2 (6 bases each). CDR3 region: CASSYDGGGADTQYF. The CDR3 nucleotides are TGTGCCAGCAGTTACGACGGGGGCGGCGCAGATACGCAGTATTTT.